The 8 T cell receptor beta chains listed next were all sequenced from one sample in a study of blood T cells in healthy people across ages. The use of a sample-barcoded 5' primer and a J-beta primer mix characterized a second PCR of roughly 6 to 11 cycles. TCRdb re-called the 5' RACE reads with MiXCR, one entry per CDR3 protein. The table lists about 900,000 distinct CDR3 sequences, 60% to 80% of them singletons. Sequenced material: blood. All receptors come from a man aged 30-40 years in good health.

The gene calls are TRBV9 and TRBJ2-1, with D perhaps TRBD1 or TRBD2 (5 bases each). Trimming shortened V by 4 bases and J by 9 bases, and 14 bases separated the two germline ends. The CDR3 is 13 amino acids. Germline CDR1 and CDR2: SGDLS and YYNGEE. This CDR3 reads CASSISPGAEQFF. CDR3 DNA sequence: TGTGCCAGCAGCATAAGCCCCGGGGCTGAGCAGTTCTTC.

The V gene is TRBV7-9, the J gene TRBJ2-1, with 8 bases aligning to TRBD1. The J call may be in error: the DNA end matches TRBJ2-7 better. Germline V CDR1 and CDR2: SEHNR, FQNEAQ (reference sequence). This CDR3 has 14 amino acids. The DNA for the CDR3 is TGTGCCAGCCAATGCGGACAGGGTACCTACGAGCAGTACTTC. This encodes CASQCGQGTYEQYF.

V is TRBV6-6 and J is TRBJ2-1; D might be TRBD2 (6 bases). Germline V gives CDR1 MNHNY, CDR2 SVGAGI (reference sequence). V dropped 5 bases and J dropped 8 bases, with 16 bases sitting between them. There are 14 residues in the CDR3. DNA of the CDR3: TGTGCCAGCAGTCACGGGAGACGGGTGTATGAGCAGTTCTTC. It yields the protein CASSHGRRVYEQFF.

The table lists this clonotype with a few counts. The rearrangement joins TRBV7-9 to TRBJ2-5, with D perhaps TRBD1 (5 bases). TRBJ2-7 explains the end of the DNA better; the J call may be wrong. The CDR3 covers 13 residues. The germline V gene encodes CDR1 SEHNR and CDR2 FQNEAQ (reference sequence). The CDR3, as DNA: TGTGCCAGCAGCTTAGGGCCAAGGGGCGAGCAGTACTTC. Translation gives CASSLGPRGEQYF.

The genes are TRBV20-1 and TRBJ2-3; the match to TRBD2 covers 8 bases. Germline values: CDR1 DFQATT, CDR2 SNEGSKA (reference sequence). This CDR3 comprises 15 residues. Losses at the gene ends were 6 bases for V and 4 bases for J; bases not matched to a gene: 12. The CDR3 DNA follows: TGCAGTGCCGTAAGTACTAGCGGAATGGCAGATACGCAGTATTTT. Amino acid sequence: CSAVSTSGMADTQYF.

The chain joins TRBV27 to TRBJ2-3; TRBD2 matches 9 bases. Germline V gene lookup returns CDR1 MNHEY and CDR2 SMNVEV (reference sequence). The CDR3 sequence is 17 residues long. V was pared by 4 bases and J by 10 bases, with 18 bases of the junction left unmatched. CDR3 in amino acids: CASSSKYGTSSVKPQYF. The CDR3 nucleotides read TGTGCCAGCAGTTCCAAGTATGGGACTAGCTCGGTCAAACCGCAGTATTTT.

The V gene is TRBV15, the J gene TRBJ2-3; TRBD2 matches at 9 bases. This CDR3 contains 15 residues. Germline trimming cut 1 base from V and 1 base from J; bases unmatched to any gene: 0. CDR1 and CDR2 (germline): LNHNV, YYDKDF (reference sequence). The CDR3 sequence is CATSRGTSGTDTQYF. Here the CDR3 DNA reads TGTGCCACCAGCAGAGGGACTAGCGGCACAGATACGCAGTATTTT.

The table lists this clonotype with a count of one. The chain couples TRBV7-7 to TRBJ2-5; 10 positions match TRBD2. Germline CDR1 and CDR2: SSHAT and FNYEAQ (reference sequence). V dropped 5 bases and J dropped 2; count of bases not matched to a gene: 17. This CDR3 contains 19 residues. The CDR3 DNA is TGTGCCAGCAGCCCGTCTGTGGCTAGCGGGGGCGGTCGTCAAGAGACCCAGTACTTC. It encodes CASSPSVASGGGRQETQYF. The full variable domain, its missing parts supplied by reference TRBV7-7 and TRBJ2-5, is GAGVSQSPRYKVTKRGQDVTLRCDPISSHATLYWYQQALGQGPEFLTYFNYEAQPDKSGLPSDRFSAERPEGSISTLTIQRTEQRDSAMYRCASSPSVASGGGRQETQYFGPGTRLLVL.